The rows below give T cell receptor beta chains drawn from one sample of a study of PD-1 blockade in classical Hodgkin lymphoma. Method: immunoSEQ multiplex PCR; TCRdb's copy keeps in-frame clones and lacks some. The sample records tens of thousands of clones, about 90% being singletons. Sample: peripheral blood mononuclear cells (PBMCs), taken before the fourth cycle of nivolumab. The source of these receptors is a human donor with classical Hodgkin lymphoma. CDR3s include the opening cysteine and the closing phenylalanine or tryptophan. The D gene is left open where the match is weak. Not all rows give a size; the values are once, few, many and, for expanded clones, a class.

j_call v_call d_call clone_size cdr3_nt cdr3_aa
TRBJ1-1 TRBV7-9 - - TGTGCCAGCAGCTCCCAGGCGGGGGTAAGTTACACTGAAGCTTTCTTT CASSSQAGVSYTEAFF
TRBJ2-5 TRBV27 - - TGTGCCAGCAGCCCACCCAAGGGGACCCAGTACTTC CASSPPKGTQYF
TRBJ1-2 TRBV5-1 - - TGCGCCAGCAGCTTGGAACAGGACTATGGCTACACCTTC CASSLEQDYGYTF
TRBJ1-2 TRBV2 - - TGTGCCAGCAGTCTCAGACAGGAGGATGGCTACACCTTC CASSLRQEDGYTF
TRBJ1-3 TRBV5-1 TRBD1 - TGCGCCAGCAGCTTGGAGCAGGGGGCAAACACCATATATTTT CASSLEQGANTIYF
TRBJ1-4 TRBV28 TRBD1 - TGTGCCAGCAGTTTGTCGGGACAGGGGAATGAAAAACTGTTTTTT CASSLSGQGNEKLFF
TRBJ2-5 TRBV5-1 - - TGCGCCAGCACCCGGGAGCAGGAGACCCAGTACTTC CASTREQETQYF
TRBJ1-1 TRBV5-1 TRBD1 - TGCGCCAGCAGCCGTCAACCACAGGGGGAGGGAACTGAAGCTTTCTTT CASSRQPQGEGTEAFF
TRBJ2-7 TRBV5-1 TRBD2 - TGCGCCAGCAGCTTGGCGGGGGGGCATGAGCAGTACTTC CASSLAGGHEQYF
TRBJ2-7 TRBV29-1 - - TGCAGCGTTGAAGGACCAGGGTGGGGACTCTACGAGCAGTACTTC CSVEGPGWGLYEQYF
TRBJ2-7 TRBV19 - - TGTGCCAGTAGTATCCAGGGGTCCTACGAGCAGTACTTC CASSIQGSYEQYF
TRBJ1-2 TRBV6-1 - - TGTGCCAGCAGTCGACAGGTGACCTATGGCTACACCTTC CASSRQVTYGYTF
TRBJ1-1 TRBV18 - - TGTGCCAGCTCACCACCGGTCGGACCTATGAACACTGAAGCTTTCTTT CASSPPVGPMNTEAFF
TRBJ2-4 TRBV7-9 - few TGTGCCAGCAGCTTCTCCCTGGGGAGGACCAAAAACATTCAGTACTTC CASSFSLGRTKNIQYF
TRBJ1-5 TRBV5-1 - once TGCGCCAGCAGCTTGGAGGGGGGGAATCAGCCCCAGCATTTT CASSLEGGNQPQHF
TRBJ2-3 TRBV5-1 TRBD2 - TGCGCCAGCAGCTTGCTTAGCGGGGAGCAGTATTTT CASSLLSGEQYF
TRBJ1-5 TRBV5-1 TRBD1 once TGCGCCAGCAGCCCGACAGGGTCTAATCAGCCCCAGCATTTT CASSPTGSNQPQHF
TRBJ1-5 TRBV11-2 TRBD1 - TGTGCCAGCAATCTGGGGGACAGGGTCGATAGCAATCAGCCCCAGCATTTT CASNLGDRVDSNQPQHF
TRBJ1-2 TRBV6-5 - - TGTGCCAGCAGCCGCCGGGGCTCCAACTATGGCTACACCTTC CASSRRGSNYGYTF
TRBJ2-7 TRBV5-1 - - TGCGCCAGCAGCTCCCAGGGTGCGCCGGGGGAGCAGTACTTC CASSSQGAPGEQYF
TRBJ1-2 TRBV10-1 - - TGCGCCAGCTTGGGGCATGGCTACACCTTC CASLGHGYTF
TRBJ1-4 TRBV27 - - TGTGCCAGCAGTCCTGAAGGAGGAGGGGTAACAACTAATGAAAAACTGTTTTTT CASSPEGGGVTTNEKLFF
TRBJ1-2 TRBV7-9 TRBD1 - TGTGCCAGCAGCTTACTAGCAGGGGGCAGCTATGGCTACACCTTC CASSLLAGGSYGYTF
TRBJ2-2 TRBV6-5 - - TGTGCCAGCACCAGGGGAGGGACTACCGGGGAGCTGTTTTTT CASTRGGTTGELFF
TRBJ1-1 TRBV6-6 TRBD1 - TGTGCCAGCAGCCAGGGACAGGGAATTACTGAAGCTTTCTTT CASSQGQGITEAFF
TRBJ1-2 TRBV6-1 - - TGTGCCAGCAGCCGGTGGGGGGAGAACTATGGCTACACCTTC CASSRWGENYGYTF
TRBJ2-3 TRBV4-1 TRBD2 once TGCGCCAGCAGCCAAGATATGGGGACTAGCAGCTCAGATACGCAGTATTTT CASSQDMGTSSSDTQYF
TRBJ2-5 TRBV19 - - TGTGCCAGTAGGGGGCAAGAGACCCAGTACTTC CASRGQETQYF
TRBJ1-4 TRBV5-1 - - TGCGCCAGCAGCTTGGTCGGGGGGACCGAAGAAAAACTGTTTTTT CASSLVGGTEEKLFF
TRBJ1-5 TRBV4-1 - few TGCGCCAGCAGCCAAGAGGGGGGCGCCTTAGGGCAGCCCCAGCATTTT CASSQEGGALGQPQHF
TRBJ1-4 TRBV28 - - TGTGCCAGCAGAATCCCCGGCGGGCAGGCTAATGAAAAACTGTTTTTT CASRIPGGQANEKLFF
TRBJ1-1 TRBV7-8 - - TGTGCCAGCAGCTTAGATCTGGGAACAACTGAAGCTTTCTTT CASSLDLGTTEAFF
TRBJ1-1 TRBV11-2 TRBD1 - TGTGCCAGCGGTACGGACAGGGTAGGGGGGGCTTTCTTT CASGTDRVGGAFF
TRBJ1-2 TRBV6-5 - - TGTGCCAGCAGGCCAACCGGGTCGAACCTCTATGGCTACACCTTC CASRPTGSNLYGYTF
TRBJ1-1 TRBV7-9 - - TGTGCCAGCAGCTTAGCCCCCGCGGGGGAAGCTTTCTTT CASSLAPAGEAFF
TRBJ1-1 TRBV14 TRBD1 - TGTGCCAGCAGCCAAGTACCTTTCATAACAGGGGATCACACTGAAGCTTTCTTT CASSQVPFITGDHTEAFF
TRBJ1-1 TRBV7-8 - - TGTGCCAGCAGCCTCACCGGTGGGGCCGGTATTGAAGCTTTCTTT CASSLTGGAGIEAFF
TRBJ1-3 TRBV11-1 - - TGTGCCAGCAGCAGAATACAGGGAAGCTCTGGAAACACCATATATTTT CASSRIQGSSGNTIYF
TRBJ2-6 TRBV5-1 - - TGCGCCAGCAATTTGAACTCTGGGGCCAACGTCCTGACTTTC CASNLNSGANVLTF
TRBJ1-1 TRBV9 TRBD1 - TGTGCCAGCAGCGCGGGACAGGGAACCCCTTTTGAAGCTTTCTTT CASSAGQGTPFEAFF
TRBJ2-7 TRBV9 - - TGTGCCAGCAGCAAGCAGGTGCCTCCCTACGAGCAGTACTTC CASSKQVPPYEQYF
TRBJ2-3 TRBV6-4 TRBD2 - TGTGCCAGCAGTGACTCGATCAGCGGGGGGGCCGTAGATACGCAGTATTTT CASSDSISGGAVDTQYF
TRBJ1-1 TRBV5-1 - - TGCGCCAGCAGCTTGGCGGTCAGTCCGAACACTGAAGCTTTCTTT CASSLAVSPNTEAFF
TRBJ2-7 TRBV6-6 - - TGTGCCAGCAGTCCCGGGACTTACTCCTACGAGCAGTACTTC CASSPGTYSYEQYF
TRBJ1-5 TRBV5-6 - - TGTGCCAGCAGCAAATACGGGCCCGGCAATCAGCCCCAGCATTTT CASSKYGPGNQPQHF
TRBJ2-7 TRBV11-2 - - TGTGCCAGCAGCTCTCGGACGGCCCCTTCTTACGAGCAGTACTTC CASSSRTAPSYEQYF
TRBJ2-3 TRBV11-1 TRBD1 - TGTGCCAGCAGCTGGACAGGGTGGGATACGCAGTATTTT CASSWTGWDTQYF
TRBJ1-2 TRBV7-2 TRBD1 - TGTGCCAGCAGCTTAGGAAGCGACAGGGTTAATGGCTACACCTTC CASSLGSDRVNGYTF
TRBJ2-1 TRBV19 - - TGTGCCAGTAGTATACCCGGTTCTAACAATGAGCAGTTCTTC CASSIPGSNNEQFF
TRBJ2-7 TRBV5-1 - - TGCGCCAGCCGCTCCCGGGGGGCTCTTGACGAGCAGTACTTC CASRSRGALDEQYF